The 6 T cell receptor beta chains given below trace back to one sample, sequenced in a study of OX40 agonist ivuxolimab in advanced cancers. Library preparation employed the immunoSEQ multiplex PCR assay. TCRdb carries this immuneACCESS record with in-frame sequences only. Its versions omit some clonotypes, under half of them owing to an unresolved V gene in the studies checked, with the rest unexplained. Across this sample there are roughly 13,000 clones, with around 82% seen only once. The top ten clonotypes cover around 19% of the sample. The source material was CD4+ or CD8+ T cells sorted from blood, sampled in a trial of the OX40 agonist ivuxolimab. These receptors all come from an adult with an advanced solid tumor such as melanoma, head and neck, liver or kidney cancer.

The rearrangement joins TRBV6-1 to TRBJ2-7, with unresolved D. The length of the CDR3 is 10 residues. In germline, CDR1 is MNHNS, CDR2 SASEGT. V lost 6 bases, J lost 5 bases, and 5 bases lay in between. The CDR3: CASSDDEQYF. For the CDR3, the DNA is TGTGCCAGCAGCGACGACGAGCAGTACTTC.

This chain uses TRBV4-1 with TRBJ2-1; D is perhaps TRBD1 (6 bases). The ends were cut back, 0 bases at V and 15 bases at J, with 18 bases in the middle. Germline V gives CDR1 MGHRA, CDR2 YSYEKL. This CDR3 contains 14 residues. CDR3 in DNA: TGCGCCAGCAGCCAAGATGCGACAGGCCGTGAGGGGTTCTTC. It yields the protein CASSQDATGREGFF.

V gene TRBV6-5 combines with J gene TRBJ1-2; possibly TRBD1 for D (5 bases). Germline lookup yields CDR1 MNHEY and CDR2 SVGAGI. Trimming took off 2 bases at V and 8 bases at J, with 18 bases between the two ends. This CDR3 region has 15 residues. The CDR3, as DNA: TGTGCCAGCAGTTACGGCGTAGGGCAGGACATGGGCTACACCTTC. It translates to CASSYGVGQDMGYTF.

The chain combines TRBV21-1 with TRBJ2-5; TRBD2, the D gene given by the table, was not confirmed from the DNA. TRBV21-1 is a pseudogene locus. This CDR3 contains 16 residues. The CDR3 reads CASSKASGRVGETQYF. Here the CDR3 DNA reads TGTGCCAGCAGCAAAGCGAGCGGGAGGGTGGGGGAGACCCAGTACTTC.

This CDR3 is CASSPGGGTEAFF. CDR3 nucleotide sequence: TGCGCCAGCAGCCCGGGAGGGGGCACTGAAGCTTTCTTT. The V and J genes are TRBV5-1 and TRBJ1-1; a possible D gene is TRBD1 (6 bases). CDR1 and CDR2 (germline): SGHRS, YFSETQ. The CDR3 runs to 13 residues. V was shortened by 4 bases and J by 4 bases, with 11 bases between the two germline ends.

The chain employs TRBV9 and TRBJ1-2, with 7 bases that match TRBD1. There are 13 residues in the CDR3. Germline CDR1 is SGDLS and CDR2 is YYNGEE. Trimming at V came to 3 bases and at J to 5 bases, leaving 4 bases not matched to a gene. In DNA form, the CDR3 reads TGTGCCAGCAGCGAAACGACAGGGTATGGCTACACCTTC. It codes for CASSETTGYGYTF.